These T cell receptor beta chains were read from a single sample in a study of cytomegalovirus exposure and HLA in healthy donors. The table came from immunoSEQ multiplex PCR; TCRdb's copy has only in-frame clones and leaves some out. There are fewer than 300,000 clones in the sample; approximately 90% occur only once, and about 4% lies in the top ten. The sequencing input was PBMCs. The receptors here all came from a man aged 40-49 years in good health and CMV-seropositive. Each CDR3 is given with its conserved first and last residue. Fields, in order: V gene, D gene, J gene, clone size, CDR3 DNA, CDR3 protein. D genes are given only for firm matches. A row's size may be missing; if present it is once, few, many or a size class.

TRBV27	TRBD2	TRBJ2-3	.	TGTGCCAGCAGTTTAGGCGGGAGGGCCATGGATACGCAGTATTTT	CASSLGGRAMDTQYF
TRBV5-1	.	TRBJ2-1	.	TGCGCCAGCAGCGACGACGTGGGGGGGCCCAGCAATGAGCAGTTCTTC	CASSDDVGGPSNEQFF
TRBV6-5	TRBD1	TRBJ1-4	.	TGTGCCAGCAGGCGCGGGACAGGGGCTGAAAAACTGTTTTTT	CASRRGTGAEKLFF
TRBV18	.	TRBJ2-7	.	TGTGCCAGCTCACCGGAGGGCGGGGTCGAAAGGGAGCAGTACTTC	CASSPEGGVEREQYF
TRBV2	TRBD1	TRBJ2-7	.	TGTGCCAGCGGGGGTCTACAGGGGACGAGCTCCTACGAGCAGTACTTC	CASGGLQGTSSYEQYF
TRBV29-1	.	TRBJ2-3	.	TGCAGCGTTGAAGAGGGGGCTCTCCCTGATTTT	CSVEEGALPDF
TRBV6-5	.	TRBJ1-1	few	TGTGCCAGCAGTTACCGGGGGAGGGGGAACACTGAAGCTTTCTTT	CASSYRGRGNTEAFF
TRBV7-8	TRBD1	TRBJ2-4	.	TGTGCCAGCAGCCAAACCACCGGGACAGGGTCGAACATTCAGTACTTC	CASSQTTGTGSNIQYF
TRBV9	.	TRBJ2-5	.	TGTGCCAGCAGCGTAGGTCGTCCTGGTAGAGAGACCCAGTACTTC	CASSVGRPGRETQYF
TRBV6-5	TRBD2	TRBJ2-5	.	TGTGCCAGCAGTTCGGTAGCGGGAGTGAAAGAGACCCAGTACTTC	CASSSVAGVKETQYF
TRBV5-8	TRBD2	TRBJ2-2	.	TGTGCCAGCAGCCACCGGACTAGCGGGAACACCGGGGAGCTGTTTTTT	CASSHRTSGNTGELFF
TRBV7-9	.	TRBJ2-2	.	TGTGCCAGCAGCTCACAGACGAACACCGGGGAGCTGTTTTTT	CASSSQTNTGELFF
TRBV28	.	TRBJ1-1	.	TGTGCCAGCAGTTTGGAGGTCATGAACACTGAAGCTTTCTTT	CASSLEVMNTEAFF
TRBV27	.	TRBJ2-7	.	TGTGCCAGCAGTTTATCCAGAGGATTCTACGAGCAGTACTTC	CASSLSRGFYEQYF
TRBV27	.	TRBJ2-7	.	TGTGCCAGCAGTGCAAGGGGCTTAGCCTACGAGCAGTACTTC	CASSARGLAYEQYF
TRBV7-8	.	TRBJ1-4	.	TGTGCCAGCAGCTTCATTTCGGGTACTGAAAAACTGTTTTTT	CASSFISGTEKLFF
TRBV29-1	TRBD2	TRBJ2-1	.	TGCAGCGTTGAGTCGAGTCTAGCGGGCGGTTACAATGAGCAGTTCTTC	CSVESSLAGGYNEQFF
TRBV13	.	TRBJ2-2	once	TGTGCCAGCAGCTTAGAGCAAGGACAGAACACCGGGGAGCTGTTTTTT	CASSLEQGQNTGELFF
TRBV19	TRBD1	TRBJ1-1	.	TGTGCCAGTAGTATAGAAGTAGACAGGGGGTTTGAAGCTTTCTTT	CASSIEVDRGFEAFF
TRBV6-5	.	TRBJ2-7	once	TGTGCCAGCAGGGCGGTGAGCTCCTACGAGCAGTACTTC	CASRAVSSYEQYF
TRBV11-1	TRBD1	TRBJ2-5	.	TGTGCCAGCAGCGCGGGACAGGGGGTTTGGGGGACCCAGTACTTC	CASSAGQGVWGTQYF
TRBV2	TRBD2	TRBJ2-7	.	TGTGCCAGCAGGACCCAACTAGCGTGGCCCTACGAGCAGTACTTC	CASRTQLAWPYEQYF
TRBV4-3	TRBD1	TRBJ1-1	.	TGCGCCAGCAGCCAGAGGGACAGGGAAATCACTGAAGCTTTCTTT	CASSQRDREITEAFF
TRBV27	.	TRBJ2-2	.	TGTGCCAGCAGCCTAGGCAGGGGTTGGACCGGGGAGCTGTTTTTT	CASSLGRGWTGELFF
TRBV5-1	.	TRBJ2-5	.	TGCGCCAGCAGCTTGTACGGAGGGGTTGTCAGGACCCAGTACTTC	CASSLYGGVVRTQYF
TRBV19	.	TRBJ2-7	.	TGTGCCAGTAGCTCGATTTATCAGGCCTACGAGCAGTACTTC	CASSSIYQAYEQYF
TRBV2	.	TRBJ2-2	.	TGTGCCAGGGGAGCCTGGGGCGGGGAGCTGTTTTTT	CARGAWGGELFF
TRBV7-9	.	TRBJ1-5	.	TGTGCCAGTGCGGAGGCATCGAATAGCAATCAGCCCCAGCATTTT	CASAEASNSNQPQHF
TRBV9	TRBD2	TRBJ2-1	.	TGTGCCAGCAGCGTAGGGCTTAGCGGGGACGTCTATGAGCAGTTCTTC	CASSVGLSGDVYEQFF
TRBV28	TRBD1	TRBJ2-7	.	TGTGCCAGCAGTTTCCGACCCCGGGACAGGGGTTACGAGCAGTACTTC	CASSFRPRDRGYEQYF
TRBV27	.	TRBJ2-7	.	TGTGCCAGCGGGGTAGCGTCCACCTACGAGCAGTACTTC	CASGVASTYEQYF
TRBV4-2	TRBD1	TRBJ1-4	.	TGTGCCAGCAGCCAAGATGGGGGGACAGGGGGCGAAAAACTGTTTTTT	CASSQDGGTGGEKLFF
TRBV7-2	.	TRBJ1-2	.	TGTGCCAGCAGCTTAAGAGGCTTCCCCAACTATGGCTACACCTTC	CASSLRGFPNYGYTF
TRBV10-3	TRBD2	TRBJ2-3	.	TGTGCCATCAGTTTACCCCTAGCGGGAGGGTCCACAGATACGCAGTATTTT	CAISLPLAGGSTDTQYF
TRBV5-6	.	TRBJ2-3	.	TGTGCCAGCAGCTTGGCGGTGCGCACAGATACGCAGTATTTT	CASSLAVRTDTQYF
TRBV6-5	TRBD1	TRBJ1-1	once	TGTGCCAGCAGTTTCAACCCGACAGGGAGAATCACTGAAGCTTTCTTT	CASSFNPTGRITEAFF
TRBV5-1	.	TRBJ2-6	.	TGCGCCAGCACAGACAGCTCTGGGGCCAACGTCCTGACTTTC	CASTDSSGANVLTF
TRBV28	.	TRBJ1-1	.	TGTGCCAGCAGTTTAGCCAGGAACACTGAAGCTTTCTTT	CASSLARNTEAFF
TRBV27	TRBD1	TRBJ1-2	.	TGTGCCAGCAGCTCCCGACAGGGGGCTTATGTATATGGCTACACCTTC	CASSSRQGAYVYGYTF
TRBV4-1	.	TRBJ1-1	.	TGCGCCAGCAGCCAAGATGGAGGGCGGAGGAACACTGAAGCTTTCTTT	CASSQDGGRRNTEAFF
TRBV7-2	TRBD1	TRBJ1-2	.	TGTGCCAGCAGCCGGGACAGCTGGAGATATGGCTACACCTTC	CASSRDSWRYGYTF
TRBV29-1	.	TRBJ1-4	once	TGCAGCGTTAGCGACGAGAAACTGTTTTTT	CSVSDEKLFF
TRBV10-3	TRBD2	TRBJ2-6	.	TGTGCCATCAGTGATTCTATCCCGGGGACTAGCGGGAGGAGGGCCAACGTCCTGACTTTC	CAISDSIPGTSGRRANVLTF
TRBV5-4	TRBD1	TRBJ2-3	.	TGTGCCAGCAGCTTGACGGGACAGAGCACAGATACGCAGTATTTT	CASSLTGQSTDTQYF
TRBV21-1	.	TRBJ2-3	.	TGTGCCAAGGCAGGGACTGGGGCCGACGCAGATACGCAGTATTTT	CAKAGTGADADTQYF
TRBV19	.	TRBJ2-4	.	TGTGCCAGTAGCCGAGCCCAGGGGGGCAAAAACATTCAGTACTTC	CASSRAQGGKNIQYF
TRBV7-9	TRBD1	TRBJ1-6	.	TGTGCCAGCAGCGCCACAGGGGGCCTGAGCTCCTATAATTCACCCCTCCACTTT	CASSATGGLSSYNSPLHF
TRBV28	TRBD1	TRBJ1-5	.	TGTGCCAGCAGCCGGGACAGCCTAAATCAGCCCCAGCATTTT	CASSRDSLNQPQHF
TRBV5-6	TRBD1	TRBJ1-4	.	TGTGCCAGCAGCCCGGGACAGTTTAATGAAAAACTGTTTTTT	CASSPGQFNEKLFF
TRBV19	TRBD1	TRBJ1-2	.	TGTGCCAGTACCACAGGGGGCAATGGCTACACCTTC	CASTTGGNGYTF
TRBV27	TRBD2	TRBJ2-3	.	TGTGCCAGCAGTTGGGCGGGAGGGACAGATACGCAGTATTTT	CASSWAGGTDTQYF
TRBV7-9	.	TRBJ2-7	.	TGTGCCAGCAGCGCGCTCCGGGACACTGCCGGGGAGCAGTACTTC	CASSALRDTAGEQYF
TRBV5-1	.	TRBJ2-1	.	TGCGCCAGCAGCTTCCGGACTGGGCCCTTCTACAATGAGCAGTTCTTC	CASSFRTGPFYNEQFF
TRBV9	TRBD2	TRBJ2-3	.	TGTGCCAGCAGCGGAGGGGCTAGCGGGACTAGCACAGATACGCAGTATTTT	CASSGGASGTSTDTQYF